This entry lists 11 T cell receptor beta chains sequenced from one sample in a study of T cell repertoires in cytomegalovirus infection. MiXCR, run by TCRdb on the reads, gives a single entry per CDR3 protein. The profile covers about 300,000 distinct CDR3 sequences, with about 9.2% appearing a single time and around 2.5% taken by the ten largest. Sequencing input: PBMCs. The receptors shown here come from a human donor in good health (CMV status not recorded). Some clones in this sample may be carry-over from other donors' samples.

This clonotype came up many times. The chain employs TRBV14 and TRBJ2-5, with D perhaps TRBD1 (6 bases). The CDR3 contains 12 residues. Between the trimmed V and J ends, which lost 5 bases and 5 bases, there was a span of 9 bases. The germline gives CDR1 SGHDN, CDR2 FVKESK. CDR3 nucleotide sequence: TGTGCCAGCAGCACAGGGTTCGAGACCCAGTACTTC. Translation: CASSTGFETQYF.

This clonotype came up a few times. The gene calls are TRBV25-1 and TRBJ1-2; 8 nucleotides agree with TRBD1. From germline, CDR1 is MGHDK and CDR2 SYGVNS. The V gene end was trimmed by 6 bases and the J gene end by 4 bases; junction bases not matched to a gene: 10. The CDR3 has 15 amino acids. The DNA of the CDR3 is TGTGCCAGCAGCAACTCAGGGGGCCGAGGCTATGGCTACACCTTC. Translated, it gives CASSNSGGRGYGYTF.

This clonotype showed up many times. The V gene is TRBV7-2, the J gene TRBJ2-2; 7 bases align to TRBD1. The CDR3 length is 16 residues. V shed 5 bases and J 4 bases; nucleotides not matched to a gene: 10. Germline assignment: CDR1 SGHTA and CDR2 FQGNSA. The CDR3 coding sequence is TGTGCCAGCAGCAATACCGCCGGGACAGTCACCGGGGAGCTGTTTTTT. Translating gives CASSNTAGTVTGELFF. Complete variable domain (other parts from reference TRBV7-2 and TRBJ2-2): GAGVSQSPSNKVTEKGKDVELRCDPISGHTALYWYRQSLGQGLEFLIYFQGNSAPDKSGLPSDRFSAERTGGSVSTLTIQRTQQEDSAVYLCASSNTAGTVTGELFFGEGSRLTVL.

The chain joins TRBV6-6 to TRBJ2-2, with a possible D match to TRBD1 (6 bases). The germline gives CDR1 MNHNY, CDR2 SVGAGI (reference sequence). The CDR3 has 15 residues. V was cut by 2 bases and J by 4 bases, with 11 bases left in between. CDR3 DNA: TGTGCCAGCAGTTACCAGGGGTTGAGCACCGGGGAGCTGTTTTTT. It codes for CASSYQGLSTGELFF.

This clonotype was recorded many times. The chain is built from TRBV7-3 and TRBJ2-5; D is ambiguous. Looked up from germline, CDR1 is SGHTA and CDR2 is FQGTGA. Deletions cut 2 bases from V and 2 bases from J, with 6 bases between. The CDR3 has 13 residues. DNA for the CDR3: TGTGCCAGCAGCTTAGCGGTGCAAGAGACCCAGTACTTC. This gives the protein CASSLAVQETQYF.

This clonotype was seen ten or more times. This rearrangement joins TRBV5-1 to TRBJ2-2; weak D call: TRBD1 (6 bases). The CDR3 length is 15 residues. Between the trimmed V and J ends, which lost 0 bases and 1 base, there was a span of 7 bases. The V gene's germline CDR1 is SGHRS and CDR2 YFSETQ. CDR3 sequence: CASSLGTENTGELFF. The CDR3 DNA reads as TGCGCCAGCAGCTTGGGGACAGAGAACACCGGGGAGCTGTTTTTT. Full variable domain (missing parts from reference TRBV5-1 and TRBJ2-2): KAGVTQTPRYLIKTRGQQVTLSCSPISGHRSVSWYQQTPGQGLQFLFEYFSETQRNKGNFPGRFSGRQFSNSRSEMNVSTLELGDSALYLCASSLGTENTGELFFGEGSRLTVL.

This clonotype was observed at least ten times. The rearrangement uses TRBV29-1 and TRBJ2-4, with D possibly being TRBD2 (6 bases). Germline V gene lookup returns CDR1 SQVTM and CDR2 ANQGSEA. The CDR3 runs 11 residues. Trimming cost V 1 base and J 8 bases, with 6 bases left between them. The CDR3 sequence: CSVEAGDIQYF. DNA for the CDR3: TGCAGCGTTGAAGCGGGGGACATTCAGTACTTC.

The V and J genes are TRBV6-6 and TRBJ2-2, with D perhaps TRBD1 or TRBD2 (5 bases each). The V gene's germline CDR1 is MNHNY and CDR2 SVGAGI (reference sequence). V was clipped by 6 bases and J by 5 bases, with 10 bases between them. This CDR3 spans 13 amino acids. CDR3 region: CASRGEPTGELFF. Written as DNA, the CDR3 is TGTGCCAGCAGGGGGGAACCTACCGGGGAGCTGTTTTTT.

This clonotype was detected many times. In DNA form, the CDR3 reads TGTGCCAGCAGCCAATATCAAGGGCTGAACACTGAAGCTTTCTTT. Its translation is CASSQYQGLNTEAFF. V and J are TRBV14 and TRBJ1-1; D not resolved. The CDR3 totals 15 residues. The germline gives CDR1 SGHDN, CDR2 FVKESK. The V gene lost 2 bases and the J gene lost 0 bases, with 10 bases spanning the gap.

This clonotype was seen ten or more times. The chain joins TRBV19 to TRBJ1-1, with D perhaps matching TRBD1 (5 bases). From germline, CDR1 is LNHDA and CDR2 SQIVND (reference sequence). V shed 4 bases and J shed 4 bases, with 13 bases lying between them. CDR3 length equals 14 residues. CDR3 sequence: CASSNTGGVTEAFF. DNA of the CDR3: TGTGCCAGTAGTAATACAGGAGGCGTCACTGAAGCTTTCTTT.

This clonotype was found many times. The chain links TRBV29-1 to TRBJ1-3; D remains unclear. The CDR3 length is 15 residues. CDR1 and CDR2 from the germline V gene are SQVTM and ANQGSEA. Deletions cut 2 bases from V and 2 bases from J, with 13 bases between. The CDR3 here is CSVENRYQTGNTIYF. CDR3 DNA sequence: TGCAGCGTTGAAAACAGATATCAGACTGGAAACACCATATATTTT.